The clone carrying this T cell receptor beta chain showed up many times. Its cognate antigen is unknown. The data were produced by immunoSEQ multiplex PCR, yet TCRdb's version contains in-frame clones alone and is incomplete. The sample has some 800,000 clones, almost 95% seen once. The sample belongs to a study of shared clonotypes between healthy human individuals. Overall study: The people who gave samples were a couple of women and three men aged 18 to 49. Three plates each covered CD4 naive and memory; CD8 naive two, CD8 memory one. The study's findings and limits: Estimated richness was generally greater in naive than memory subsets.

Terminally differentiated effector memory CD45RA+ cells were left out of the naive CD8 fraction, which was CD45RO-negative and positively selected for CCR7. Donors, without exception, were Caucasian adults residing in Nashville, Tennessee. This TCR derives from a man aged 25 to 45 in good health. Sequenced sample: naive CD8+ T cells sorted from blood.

In nucleotides, the CDR3 is TGTGCCAGCAGCGTAGGTATCAGCTCCTACAATGAGCAGTTCTTC. Protein product: CASSVGISSYNEQFF. This chain connects TRBV9 to TRBJ2-1; D unresolved. This CDR3 has 15 amino acids. Trimming removed 0 bases from V and 0 bases from J, with 7 bases in between. Germline loops: CDR1 SGDLS, CDR2 YYNGEE.